This T cell receptor beta chain is drawn from a study of spatial heterogeneity in lung cancer. Study-wide context: TCR transcript counts in tumor regions correlated strongly with a T cell module score from matched bulk RNA-seq. General study results and limits: The number of expanded tumor alpha and beta chains correlated with mutation number.

Documented time point: sample taken at primary tumor resection. The donor population consisted of 72 patients with untreated, early-stage non-small cell lung cancer. Extraction of whole RNA from tumor, nontumor lung or frozen PBMC preceded unsorted sequencing. The CDR3 has 15 residues. V was clipped by 0 bases and J by 0 bases, with 9 bases between them. Germline CDR1 and CDR2: MGHRA and YSYEKL. TCRdb re-called the 5' RACE reads through MiXCR, storing one row per CDR3 protein. This table has roughly 7,000 distinct CDR3 sequences, around 15% appearing once. This clonotype occurred many times. Its antigen is as yet unknown.

V and J are TRBV4-1 and TRBJ2-7, with D perhaps TRBD2 (5 bases). Here the sequenced sample was lung tumor tissue, taken at surgery. This sequence was found in a female donor with early-stage non-small cell lung cancer. For the CDR3, the DNA is TGCGCCAGCAGCCAAGATCCGGGGTACTCCTACGAGCAGTACTTC. Amino acid sequence: CASSQDPGYSYEQYF.